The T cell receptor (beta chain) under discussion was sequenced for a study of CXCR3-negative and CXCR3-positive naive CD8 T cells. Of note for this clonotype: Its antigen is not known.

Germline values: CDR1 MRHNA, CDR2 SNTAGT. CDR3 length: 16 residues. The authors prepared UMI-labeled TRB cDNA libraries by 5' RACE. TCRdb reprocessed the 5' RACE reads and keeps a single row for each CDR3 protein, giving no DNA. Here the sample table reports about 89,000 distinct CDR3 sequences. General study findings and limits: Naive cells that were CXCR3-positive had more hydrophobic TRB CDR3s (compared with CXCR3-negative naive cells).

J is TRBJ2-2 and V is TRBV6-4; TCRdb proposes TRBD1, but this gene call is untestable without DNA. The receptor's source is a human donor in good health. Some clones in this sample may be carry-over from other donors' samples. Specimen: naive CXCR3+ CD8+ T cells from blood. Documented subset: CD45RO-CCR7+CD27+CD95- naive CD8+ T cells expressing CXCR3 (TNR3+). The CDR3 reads CASSDKQGIHTEELFF.